These 8 T cell receptor beta chains were all obtained from the same sample, sequenced in a study of CD8+ T cells in alopecia areata. The authors extracted RNA and reverse transcribed it into cDNA as the sequencing template. Clones were read by immunoSEQ multiplex PCR, and TCRdb kept only the in-frame ones, dropping some. The table records around 120,000 clones, roughly 68% of them present only once. Sequenced: CD4+ T cells sorted from blood. All receptors derive from a human donor in good health.

This clone has just a few counts. This sequence joins TRBV29-1 and TRBJ2-1, with 8 bases aligning to TRBD1. V shed 4 bases, J shed 7 bases, and the junction held 6 bases outside the gene matches. Per germline, CDR1 SQVTM and CDR2 ANQGSEA. The CDR3 sequence is 13 residues long. CDR3 bases: TGCAGCGTTGCAGGGGGCAGGGGGAATGAGCAGTTCTTC. Its protein product is CSVAGGRGNEQFF.

With respect to this clone: The sample holds other DNA sequences that translate to the same CDR3. The V call is TRBV2, the J call TRBJ2-1; 7 nucleotides line up with TRBD1. Per germline, CDR1 SNHLY and CDR2 FYNNEI. J was trimmed by 6 bases and V by 4 bases; bases with no gene match: 0. The CDR3 runs to 12 residues. The CDR3, as DNA: TGTGCCAGCAGTGGGGACAGCAATGAGCAGTTCTTC. Translation: CASSGDSNEQFF.

The V call is TRBV7-3, the J call TRBJ2-5, with a possible D match to TRBD1 (5 bases). CDR1 SGHTA and CDR2 FQGTGA come from the germline V gene. The length of the CDR3 is 15 residues. V lost 3 bases to trimming and J lost 5 bases, with 16 bases between them. Written as DNA, the CDR3 is TGTGCCAGCAGCTTTGGCAGGGCGATGTTGGAGACCCAGTACTTC. Its protein is CASSFGRAMLETQYF.

This clone was counted a few times. This chain uses TRBV29-1 with TRBJ2-2, with a weak D call TRBD1 (6 bases). The germline gives CDR1 SQVTM, CDR2 ANQGSEA. Trimming took off 7 bases at V and 0 bases at J, with 12 bases between the two ends. The CDR3 is 14 amino acids. CDR3 bases: TGCAGCGCCAAGGACAGAGCGAACACCGGGGAGCTGTTTTTT. It encodes CSAKDRANTGELFF.

The rearrangement joins TRBV2 to TRBJ1-2; D call uncertain. Germline V lookup: CDR1 SNHLY, CDR2 FYNNEI. V lost 3 bases to trimming and J lost 5 bases, with 7 bases between them. The CDR3 runs to 12 residues. The CDR3 spells CASSEGYYGYTF. The CDR3 DNA is TGTGCCAGCAGTGAGGGGTATTATGGCTACACCTTC.

The chain carries TRBV10-3 and TRBJ2-3, with 7 bases matching TRBD1. Germline CDR1 reads ENHRY; CDR2 reads SYGVKD. The V and J ends lost 11 bases and 3 bases, in that order; junction bases with no gene match: 11. The CDR3 runs 14 residues. CDR3 DNA sequence: TGTGCCGCCTCGACAGGGATGGGTACAGATACGCAGTATTTT. Translation: CAASTGMGTDTQYF.

Only a few counts were recorded for this clone. The rearrangement uses TRBV2 and TRBJ2-3; 7 nucleotides agree with TRBD1. The CDR3 runs to 15 residues. With V trimmed by 6 bases and J by 4 bases, 10 bases remained unmatched. The germline V gene encodes CDR1 SNHLY and CDR2 FYNNEI. Written as DNA, the CDR3 is TGTGCCAGCAGAACAGGTCGGACAGGATCAGATACGCAGTATTTT. This sequence encodes CASRTGRTGSDTQYF.

The chain joins TRBV30 to TRBJ2-2; no clear D. The germline V and J ends were trimmed by 8 bases and 6 bases, with 7 bases remaining between them. This CDR3 spans 10 amino acids. The germline V gene encodes CDR1 GTSNPN and CDR2 SVGIG (reference sequence). This chain's CDR3 is CATYAGELFF. The CDR3 region has the DNA TGTGCCACCTACGCCGGGGAGCTGTTTTTT.